This T cell receptor beta chain was captured in a study of T cell responses to AZD1222 COVID-19 vaccine. Study outcomes and limitations: AZD1222 recipients seropositive at baseline numbered only 6 or 7.

The assay was immunoSEQ multiplex PCR, and TCRdb's table has in-frame clones only and misses some. This repertoire shows approximately 150,000 clones, around nine tenths found once; its top ten account for approximately 1%. Researchers grouped second doses given at about 4 or about 12 weeks into one pool. With regard to this clone: Its antigen is unknown.

This specimen was peripheral blood, taken 28 days after the second AZD1222 dose. This TCR was recovered from an adult who received the AZD1222 COVID-19 vaccine.

The CDR3 coding sequence is TGTGCCAGCAGTCTCAGACCGGGACTAGCAGCACCAGAGACCCAGTACTTC. This translates into CASSLRPGLAAPETQYF. V is TRBV28 and J is TRBJ2-5, with TRBD2 identical over 9 bases. The CDR3 loop spans 17 amino acids. Germline V gene data show CDR1 as MDHEN and CDR2 as SYDVKM. Trimming at V came to 5 bases and at J to 4 bases, leaving 14 bases not matched to a gene.